This T cell receptor beta chain was profiled in a study of blood T cell repertoires in COVID-19. About the study: PBMCs, B-cell-depleted T cells, or T cells provided the cDNA or gDNA that made up the material.

Per the authors' pipeline: Reference gene primer amplification yielded estimated nucleated cell counts. Only in-frame clones appear in the TCRdb table, and some are missing; sequencing was by immunoSEQ multiplex PCR. Clone size and V and J calls were adopted from that table, with D and trimming inferred from the DNA. The table shows some 150,000 clones, with around 83% occurring only once. V was shortened by 3 bases and J by 2 bases, with 11 bases between the two germline ends. CDR3 length: 16 amino acids. Germline CDR1 reads SGHTA; CDR2 reads FQGNSA. In terms of age and location, participants ranged from roughly 18 to 100 years and lived in about 25 US areas.

The source is a woman between 45 and 65 years old in a cohort exposed to, infected with or recovered from COVID-19 (not recorded which). Sequencing used PBMCs or T cells enriched from blood (not recorded which). V usage is TRBV7-2 and J usage is TRBJ2-6, with TRBD2 as a possible D gene (6 bases). Written as DNA, the CDR3 is TGTGCCAGCAGCTTGGAGGGCTCGACTGGGGCCAACGTCCTGACTTTC. This encodes CASSLEGSTGANVLTF. Supplemented by reference TRBV7-2 and TRBJ2-6, the full variable domain reads GAGVSQSPSNKVTEKGKDVELRCDPISGHTALYWYRQSLGQGLEFLIYFQGNSAPDKSGLPSDRFSAERTGGSVSTLTIQRTQQEDSAVYLCASSLEGSTGANVLTFGAGSRLTVL.